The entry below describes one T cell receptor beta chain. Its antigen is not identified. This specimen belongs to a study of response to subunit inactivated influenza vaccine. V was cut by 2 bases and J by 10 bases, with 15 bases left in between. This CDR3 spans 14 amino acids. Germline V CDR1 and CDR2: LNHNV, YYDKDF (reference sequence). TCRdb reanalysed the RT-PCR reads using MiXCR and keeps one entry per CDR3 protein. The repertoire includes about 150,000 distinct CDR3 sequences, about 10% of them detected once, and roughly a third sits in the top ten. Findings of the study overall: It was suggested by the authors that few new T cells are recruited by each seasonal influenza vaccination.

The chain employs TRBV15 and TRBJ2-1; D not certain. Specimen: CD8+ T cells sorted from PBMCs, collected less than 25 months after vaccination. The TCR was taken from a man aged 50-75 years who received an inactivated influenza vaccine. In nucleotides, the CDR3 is TGTGCCACCAGCAGATCATACCCGCCCTTGGAGCAGTTCTTC. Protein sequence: CATSRSYPPLEQFF.